There are many counts of the clone carrying this TCR beta chain. The antigen is not known. The PBMCs had their origin in 7.5 to 10 ml of fresh peripheral blood. Regions amplified from RNA transcripts were the TCR beta CDR3 regions. TCR CDR3 underwent first-round RT-PCR with the HTBI primer set. MiXCR was run by TCRdb on the multiplex PCR reads, yielding one entry per CDR3 protein. The table lists some 500,000 distinct CDR3 sequences, approximately 24% of them singletons, with approximately 11% in the top ten. CDR1 is ENHRY and CDR2 is SYGVKD in the germline V gene. The CDR3 has 13 residues. V dropped 6 bases and J dropped 4 bases, with 12 bases sitting between them. These data originate in a study of T cells in Graves' hyperthyroidism and ophthalmopathy. As for the study in general: Once the initial diagnosis was made, peripheral blood was obtained before any treatment.

Study-wide points: Appearing also in blood were most of the thyroid clonotypes expanded above 0.001.

The source of this sequence is a woman aged 25 to 39 with Graves' ophthalmopathy. The gene calls are TRBV10-3 and TRBJ1-2; TRBD1 might be the D (5 bases). Sequenced material: blood. The CDR3 sequence is CAISAQEPYGYTF. Here the CDR3 DNA reads TGTGCCATCAGCGCACAGGAACCCTATGGCTACACCTTC.